This TCR beta chain was retrieved from a study of Ad26.COV2.S vaccination and SARS-CoV-2 variants. A note on this clone: The antigen is undetermined.

Measured with immunoSEQ multiplex PCR; TCRdb has only the in-frame clones, and not every one. The sample holds 430,000 or so clones; 89% are singletons and the top ten take around 2.5%. The germline CDR1 and CDR2 sequences are SGHTA and FQGNSA. The CDR3 loop spans 14 amino acids. V was pared by 3 bases and J by 2 bases, with 11 bases between. Study outcomes and limitations: Vaccine and placebo recipients had similar non-spike TCR breadth. There was a possibility that the TCR breadth and depth analyses underestimated total T cell responses.

The treatment was: some 20 received Ad26.COV2.S at low or high dose, single or two shots; a few received placebo; per-sample allocation not given. The samples date from day 63 after the first vaccine or placebo injection. It was an adult aged 18-55 years in Boston who was the donor. This clonotype was sampled from a person aged 18-65 years who received the Ad26.COV2.S COVID-19 vaccine or a placebo. The source material was peripheral blood, sampled in a trial of Ad26.COV2.S vaccine versus placebo. The chain joins TRBV7-2 to TRBJ2-7; tentatively, D is TRBD1 or TRBD2 (5 bases each). The CDR3 protein is CASSFGGPTYEQYF. DNA of the CDR3: TGTGCCAGCAGCTTTGGGGGTCCCACCTACGAGCAGTACTTC.